This entry lists 7 T cell receptor beta chains sequenced from one sample in a study of T cells in Graves' hyperthyroidism and ophthalmopathy. TCR beta CDR3 regions were amplified from RNA transcripts. The HTBI primer set was used in a first-round RT-PCR of the TCR CDR3. One entry per CDR3 protein, called by TCRdb with MiXCR from the multiplex PCR reads. The data contain about 720,000 distinct CDR3 sequences, about 17% of them singletons. The sequenced material came from blood. These receptor sequences come from a woman aged 45 to 65 with Graves' hyperthyroidism that later progressed to Graves' ophthalmopathy.

CDR3 sequence reads: CASSVGAEGISGANVLTF. The CDR3 DNA reads as TGTGCCAGCAGCGTTGGGGCGGAGGGGATTTCTGGGGCCAACGTCCTGACTTTC. The V and J genes are TRBV9 and TRBJ2-6, with TRBD2 as a possible D gene (6 bases). Trimming left V 2 bases short and J 1 base short, with 16 bases between. The CDR3 loop spans 18 amino acids. Germline CDR1 is SGDLS and CDR2 is YYNGEE.

This clonotype has a handful of counts. The chain has TRBV27 and TRBJ1-2, with D uncertain. From germline, CDR1 is MNHEY and CDR2 SMNVEV (reference sequence). The CDR3 consists of 14 residues. Between the trimmed V and J ends, which lost 3 bases and 5 bases, there was a span of 13 bases. DNA of the CDR3: TGTGCCAGCAGTTTGAATTACAGAAGATATGGCTACACCTTC. Protein product: CASSLNYRRYGYTF.

The chain has TRBV15 and TRBJ1-6, with D perhaps matching TRBD1 (6 bases). Germline V gene lookup returns CDR1 LNHNV and CDR2 YYDKDF (reference sequence). With 1 base removed from V and 9 bases from J, the gap between germline ends came to 13 bases. The CDR3 consists of 15 residues. As DNA, the CDR3 is TGTGCCACCAGCAGAGCGCCAGGGGTGGTTTCACCCCTCCACTTT. It yields the protein CATSRAPGVVSPLHF.

In this sample, this clonotype turned up a few times. The chain has TRBV19 and TRBJ2-5, with 11 nucleotides matching TRBD2. Germline CDR1 LNHDA, CDR2 SQIVND (reference sequence). The trim removed 5 bases at V and 2 bases at J, leaving 7 bases unmatched. This CDR3 spans 16 amino acids. The CDR3 region is CASSSWTSGHQETQYF. Written as DNA, the CDR3 is TGTGCCAGTAGTTCATGGACTAGCGGGCATCAAGAGACCCAGTACTTC.

This rearrangement joins TRBV2 to TRBJ1-6, with 7 positions matching TRBD1. Germline V lookup: CDR1 SNHLY, CDR2 FYNNEI. V dropped 5 bases and J dropped 2; count of bases not matched to a gene: 6. This CDR3 has 16 amino acids. CDR3 nucleotides: TGTGCCAGCAGTCCCAGGACAGGAACCTATAATTCACCCCTCCACTTT. It is translated as CASSPRTGTYNSPLHF.

This clonotype came up a few times. The chain combines TRBV4-2 with TRBJ2-3; TRBD2 matches 11 bases. With 4 bases clipped from V and 6 bases from J, the junction kept 6 bases outside the gene matches. Germline assignment: CDR1 LGHNA and CDR2 YNFKEQ. This CDR3 is built from 15 residues. CDR3 region: CASSLSGGVWDTQYF. The CDR3, as DNA: TGTGCCAGCAGCCTTAGCGGGGGGGTATGGGATACGCAGTATTTT.

This clonotype was counted between two and nine times. The genes are TRBV14 and TRBJ2-7; tentatively, D is TRBD2 (6 bases). Germline loops: CDR1 SGHDN, CDR2 FVKESK. This CDR3 has 18 amino acids. Trimming removed 2 bases from V and 1 base from J, with 21 bases in between. DNA of the CDR3: TGTGCCAGCAGCCAACCTCGGGGGAGAGGGACGGAGTCCTACGAGCAGTACTTC. This sequence encodes CASSQPRGRGTESYEQYF.